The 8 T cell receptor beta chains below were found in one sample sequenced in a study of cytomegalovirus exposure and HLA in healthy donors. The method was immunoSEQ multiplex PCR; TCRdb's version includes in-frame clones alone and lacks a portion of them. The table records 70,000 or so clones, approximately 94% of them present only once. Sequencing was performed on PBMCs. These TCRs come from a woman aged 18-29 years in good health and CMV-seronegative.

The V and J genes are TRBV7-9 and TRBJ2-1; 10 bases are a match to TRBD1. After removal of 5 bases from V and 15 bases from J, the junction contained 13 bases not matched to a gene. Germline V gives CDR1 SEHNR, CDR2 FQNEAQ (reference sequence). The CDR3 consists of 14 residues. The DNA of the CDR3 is TGTGCCAGCAGCGTCCTGGGACAGGGGACCAGTTCGTTCTTC. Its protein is CASSVLGQGTSSFF.

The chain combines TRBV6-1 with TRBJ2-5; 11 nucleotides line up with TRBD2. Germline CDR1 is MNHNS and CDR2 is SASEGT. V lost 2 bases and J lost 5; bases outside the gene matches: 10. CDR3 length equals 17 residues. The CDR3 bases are TGTGCCAGCAGTGAATTACTTAGCGGGGGGGCCGGGGAGACCCAGTACTTC. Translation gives CASSELLSGGAGETQYF.

The DNA of the CDR3 is TGTGCCAGCAGCTTGGGGCTAGCGGGAGAAGGAGAGCAGTACTTC. Its translation: CASSLGLAGEGEQYF. The chain couples TRBV5-4 to TRBJ2-7; 10 bases line up with TRBD2. The CDR3 is 15 amino acids. Germline loops: CDR1 SGHNT, CDR2 YYREEE (reference sequence). Trimming removed 0 bases from V and 7 bases from J; junction bases left unmatched: 7.

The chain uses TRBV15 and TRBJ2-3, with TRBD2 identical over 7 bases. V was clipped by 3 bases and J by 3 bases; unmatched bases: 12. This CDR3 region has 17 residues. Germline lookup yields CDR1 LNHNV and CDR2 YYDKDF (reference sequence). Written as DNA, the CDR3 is TGTGCCACCAGCAGCCCAAACGGGGGACTAACTACAGATACGCAGTATTTT. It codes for CATSSPNGGLTTDTQYF.

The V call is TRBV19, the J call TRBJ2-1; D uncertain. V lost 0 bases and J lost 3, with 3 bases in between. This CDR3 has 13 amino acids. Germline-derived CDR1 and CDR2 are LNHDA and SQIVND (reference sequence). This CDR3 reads CASSIDNYNEQFF. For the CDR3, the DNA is TGTGCCAGTAGTATAGACAACTACAATGAGCAGTTCTTC.

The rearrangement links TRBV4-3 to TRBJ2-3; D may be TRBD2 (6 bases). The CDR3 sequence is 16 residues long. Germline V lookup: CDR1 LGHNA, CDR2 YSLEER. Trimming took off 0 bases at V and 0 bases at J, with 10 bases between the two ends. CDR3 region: CASSQEPGVSTDTQYF. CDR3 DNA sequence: TGCGCCAGCAGCCAAGAACCGGGAGTTAGCACAGATACGCAGTATTTT.

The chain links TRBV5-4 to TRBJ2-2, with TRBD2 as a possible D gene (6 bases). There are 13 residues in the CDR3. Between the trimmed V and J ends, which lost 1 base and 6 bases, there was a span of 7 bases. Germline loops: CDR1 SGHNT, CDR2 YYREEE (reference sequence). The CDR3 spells CASSLKRAGELFF. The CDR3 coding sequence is TGTGCCAGCAGCTTGAAGCGGGCCGGGGAGCTGTTTTTT.

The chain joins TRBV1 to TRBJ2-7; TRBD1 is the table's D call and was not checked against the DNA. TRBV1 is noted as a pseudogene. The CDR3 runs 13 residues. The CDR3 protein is CTSRDRVSYEQYF. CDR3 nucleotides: TGCACCAGCAGGGACAGGGTCTCCTACGAGCAGTACTTC.